This is a list of T cell receptor beta chains from one sample in a study of blood T cell repertoires in COVID-19. Clones were read by immunoSEQ multiplex PCR, and TCRdb kept only the in-frame ones, dropping some. The sample consists of 300,000 to 350,000 clones, 80% to 90% of them appearing once. Sequenced sample: peripheral blood. Source of these receptors: a man aged 25 to 40 with COVID-19, enrolled during active disease. Both conserved end residues are part of each CDR3. A D gene is named only where the DNA matches it firmly. Clone size, where shown, is once, few, many, or a class for clones that have expanded.

D,J,size,V,CDR3,DNA
TRBD1,TRBJ1-2,.,TRBV6-5,CASRPGGRNYGYTF,TGTGCCAGCAGGCCAGGGGGCCGGAACTATGGCTACACCTTC
TRBD2,TRBJ2-1,.,TRBV7-3,CASSLTPSRGGMDEQFF,TGTGCCAGCAGCTTAACCCCCTCGCGGGGGGGCATGGATGAGCAGTTCTTC
.,TRBJ2-7,.,TRBV19,CASSTASYEQYF,TGTGCCAGTTCGACAGCATCCTACGAGCAGTACTTC
.,TRBJ2-7,few,TRBV29-1,CSVGRTTYEQYF,TGCAGCGTTGGACGGACTACCTACGAGCAGTACTTC
.,TRBJ2-3,.,TRBV28,CASSRAGWTDTQYF,TGTGCCAGCAGTAGGGCGGGTTGGACAGATACGCAGTATTTT
.,TRBJ1-2,once,TRBV5-4,CASSPEYLTNYGYTF,TGTGCCAGCAGCCCCGAGTACCTAACTAACTATGGCTACACCTTC
TRBD1,TRBJ1-2,few,TRBV7-2,CASSSQTGLANYGYTF,TGTGCCAGCAGCTCGCAGACAGGGCTTGCTAACTATGGCTACACCTTC
.,TRBJ1-1,.,TRBV18,CASSHGWNTEAFF,TGTGCCAGCTCACACGGTTGGAACACTGAAGCTTTCTTT
TRBD1,TRBJ2-2,few,TRBV12-5,CASGLVPRTGEKLNTGELFF,TGTGCTAGTGGTTTGGTACCCCGGACAGGGGAAAAATTGAACACCGGGGAGCTGTTTTTT
TRBD2,TRBJ2-7,.,TRBV3-1/TRBV3-2,CASSQRLAGHSYEQYF,TGTGCCAGCAGCCAAAGACTAGCGGGTCACTCCTACGAGCAGTACTTC
TRBD1,TRBJ1-6,.,TRBV6-2/TRBV6-3,CASSYLDRGGSPLHF,TGTGCCAGCAGTTACCTGGACAGGGGAGGGTCACCCCTCCACTTT
TRBD2,TRBJ2-2,.,TRBV5-5,CASSLEFRPAGGPSGELFF,TGTGCCAGCAGCTTGGAATTTCGTCCAGCGGGAGGGCCATCCGGGGAGCTGTTTTTT
.,TRBJ2-7,.,TRBV30,CAWSKTQSYEQYF,TGTGCCTGGAGCAAGACACAATCCTACGAGCAGTACTTC
.,TRBJ2-3,.,TRBV7-8,CASSFTGRTDTQYF,TGTGCCAGCAGCTTCACAGGGAGAACAGATACGCAGTATTTT
.,TRBJ2-3,.,TRBV6-5,CASSYGRGDTQYF,TGTGCCAGCAGTTACGGGCGGGGAGATACGCAGTATTTT
.,TRBJ1-4,.,TRBV5-1,CASSQTAGGEKLFF,TGCGCCAGCAGCCAGACAGCGGGCGGTGAAAAACTGTTTTTT
TRBD1,TRBJ2-7,.,TRBV4-1,CASSQDSTGNEQYF,TGCGCCAGCAGCCAAGATTCGACAGGGAACGAGCAGTACTTC
.,TRBJ2-3,.,TRBV9,CASSGTATSTDTQYF,TGTGCCAGCAGCGGGACAGCCACTAGCACAGATACGCAGTATTTT
.,TRBJ2-5,once,TRBV2,CASRRLEEETQYF,TGTGCCAGCAGAAGGCTAGAGGAAGAGACCCAGTACTTC
TRBD1,TRBJ1-2,.,TRBV7-9,CASSLLGQANYGYTF,TGTGCCAGCAGCTTATTAGGACAGGCTAACTATGGCTACACCTTC
.,TRBJ1-5,.,TRBV6-5,CASSYSTPSNQPQHF,TGTGCCAGCAGTTACTCGACACCTAGCAATCAGCCCCAGCATTTT
TRBD2,TRBJ2-2,.,TRBV19,CASNNGGGSGELFF,TGTGCCAGTAACAACGGGGGAGGGTCCGGGGAGCTGTTTTTT
.,TRBJ1-3,.,TRBV9,CASSVASQGNTIYF,TGTGCCAGCAGCGTAGCTTCACAGGGAAACACCATATATTTT
TRBD1,TRBJ2-5,once,TRBV5-4,CASSHSWGQGETQYF,TGTGCCAGCAGCCACAGCTGGGGACAGGGAGAGACCCAGTACTTC
TRBD1,TRBJ1-2,.,TRBV27,CATGAGGPWGYTF,TGTGCCACGGGGGCAGGGGGACCTTGGGGCTACACCTTC
TRBD1,TRBJ1-2,.,TRBV10-3,CAISGQRQGNYGYTF,TGTGCCATCAGTGGACAGCGACAGGGGAACTATGGCTACACCTTC
TRBD1,TRBJ1-1,few,TRBV5-4,CASSYRQGAVGNTEAFF,TGTGCCAGCAGCTACCGACAGGGGGCGGTCGGGAACACTGAAGCTTTCTTT
.,TRBJ2-2,.,TRBV20-1,CSASSGMPGELFF,TGCAGTGCTAGTTCAGGGATGCCCGGGGAGCTGTTTTTT
TRBD1,TRBJ1-2,.,TRBV29-1,CSASGTGYGYTF,TGCAGCGCCTCCGGGACAGGCTATGGCTACACCTTC
.,TRBJ2-7,.,TRBV30,CAWSGRWGLTTYEQYF,TGTGCCTGGAGTGGTCGTTGGGGACTGACGACCTACGAGCAGTACTTC
.,TRBJ2-1,once,TRBV12-5,CASGLYTGGLANEQFF,TGTGCTAGTGGTTTGTACACAGGGGGACTAGCAAATGAGCAGTTCTTC
TRBD1,TRBJ2-7,once,TRBV6-5,CANQGQRGGEQYF,TGTGCCAACCAGGGACAGCGAGGAGGCGAGCAGTACTTC
.,TRBJ2-6,.,TRBV7-3,CASSWSSGANVLTF,TGTGCCTCCTCGTGGAGCTCTGGGGCCAACGTCCTGACTTTC
.,TRBJ2-7,.,TRBV5-6,CASSLSLTRSYEQYF,TGTGCCAGCAGCTTGTCCCTAACCCGCTCCTACGAGCAGTACTTC
.,TRBJ1-2,.,TRBV6-1,CASSERGFWVYGYTF,TGTGCCAGCAGTGAACGGGGGTTTTGGGTTTATGGCTACACCTTC
TRBD2,TRBJ2-1,.,TRBV4-2,CASSQDGTRQFF,TGTGCCAGCAGCCAAGATGGGACTAGACAGTTCTTC
.,TRBJ1-2,.,TRBV19,CASSIELGATYGYTF,TGTGCCAGTAGTATCGAGTTGGGGGCCACTTATGGCTACACCTTC
.,TRBJ1-1,.,TRBV7-2,CASSFHTGWDTEAFF,TGTGCCAGCAGCTTTCACACAGGCTGGGACACTGAAGCTTTCTTT
.,TRBJ2-7,few,TRBV6-5,CASRVGLPYEQYF,TGTGCCAGCAGGGTCGGACTGCCCTACGAGCAGTACTTC
TRBD1,TRBJ1-3,once,TRBV10-3,CAIRGTGSSGNTIYF,TGTGCCATCAGGGGGACAGGTTCCTCTGGAAACACCATATATTTT
.,TRBJ1-2,many,TRBV5-1,CASSLDVYRMGSTNYGYTF,TGCGCCAGCAGCTTGGATGTATACCGGATGGGCAGCACAAACTATGGCTACACCTTC
TRBD2,TRBJ2-7,.,TRBV7-9,CASSANYRTSGSRSDEQYF,TGTGCCAGCAGCGCAAATTATCGGACTAGCGGGAGCCGGAGCGACGAGCAGTACTTC
.,TRBJ2-3,.,TRBV5-1,CASSRQLTSTDTQYF,TGCGCCAGTTCCCGACAGCTTACTAGCACAGATACGCAGTATTTT
.,TRBJ1-1,.,TRBV5-1,CASSWGESEAFF,TGCGCCAGCAGCTGGGGGGAATCTGAAGCTTTCTTT
TRBD1,TRBJ1-2,.,TRBV27,CASSEQGRGYTF,TGTGCCAGCAGTGAACAGGGGAGGGGCTACACCTTC